One and the same sample provided the 12 T cell receptor beta chains below, sequenced in a study of cytomegalovirus exposure and HLA in healthy donors. The PCR had 60 Vbeta and 13 Jbeta primers. Profiling relied on immunoSEQ multiplex PCR, and the TCRdb table lists in-frame clones only, not all of them. In total, the table holds 170,000 or so clones. Material for sequencing was PBMCs. These receptors all stem from a man aged 25 to 40 in good health and CMV-seronegative.

V usage is TRBV18 and J usage is TRBJ1-4; no clear D. Looked up from germline, CDR1 is KGHSH and CDR2 is LQKENI. The CDR3 runs to 13 residues. Trimming took off 2 bases at V and 6 bases at J, with 7 bases between the two ends. The CDR3, as DNA: TGTGCCAGCTCACCAGGCCGGGATGAAAAACTGTTTTTT. Its translation: CASSPGRDEKLFF.

This rearrangement joins TRBV5-6 to TRBJ1-1; 8 bases align to TRBD1. The germline V gene encodes CDR1 SGHDT and CDR2 YYEEEE. The CDR3 length is 15 residues. V shed 4 bases and J 0 bases; nucleotides not matched to a gene: 5. The CDR3 coding sequence is TGTGCCAGCAGCATCCGGGACAGGTTGAACACTGAAGCTTTCTTT. Translated: CASSIRDRLNTEAFF.

This chain links TRBV29-1 with TRBJ2-7; D is possibly TRBD2 (5 bases). CDR1 and CDR2 (germline): SQVTM, ANQGSEA. The CDR3 length is 13 residues. Trimming shortened V by 7 bases and J by 4 bases, and 17 bases separated the two germline ends. As DNA, the CDR3 is TGCAGCGCTGCGGGCGGCCGGTCATACGAGCAGTACTTC. Translated: CSAAGGRSYEQYF.

The chain combines TRBV5-5 with TRBJ2-4; 8 bases are a match to TRBD1. V gave up 0 bases and J gave up 0 bases; unmatched junction bases: 11. CDR3 length equals 19 residues. Germline lookup yields CDR1 SGHKS and CDR2 YYEKEE (reference sequence). CDR3 protein: CASSLVGTGTRLAKNIQYF. As DNA, the CDR3 is TGTGCCAGCAGCTTGGTGGGGACAGGCACTAGACTAGCCAAAAACATTCAGTACTTC.

The chain recombines TRBV6-1 with TRBJ1-5; D is possibly TRBD1 (5 bases). Germline CDR1 reads MNHNS; CDR2 reads SASEGT. CDR3 length: 14 residues. V lost 1 base and J 9 bases, leaving 13 bases between the germline ends. The CDR3 loop reads CASSEEGRQGPQHF. CDR3 in DNA: TGTGCCAGCAGTGAAGAGGGAAGGCAGGGGCCCCAGCATTTT.

The chain carries TRBV5-1 and TRBJ1-6; D is ambiguous. The V gene lost 3 bases and the J gene lost 8 bases, with 9 bases spanning the gap. CDR3 length: 13 residues. CDR1 and CDR2 (germline): SGHRS, YFSETQ. This CDR3 reads CASSYFIDSPLHF. As DNA, the CDR3 is TGCGCCAGCAGCTATTTCATTGATTCACCCCTCCACTTT.

The chain carries TRBV6-5 and TRBJ2-5, with D possibly being TRBD1 (6 bases). Trimming cost V 4 bases and J 4 bases, with 16 bases left between them. The CDR3 sequence is 15 residues long. Germline lookup yields CDR1 MNHEY and CDR2 SVGAGI. CDR3 protein: CASSSGTLYGETQYF. Here the CDR3 DNA reads TGTGCCAGCAGTTCCGGGACACTTTACGGAGAGACCCAGTACTTC.

The V and J genes are TRBV7-2 and TRBJ2-5, with D perhaps TRBD2 (5 bases). The J call may not be correct, given that the DNA end is closer to TRBJ2-7. The CDR3 sequence is 15 residues long. CDR1 and CDR2 from the germline V gene are SGHTA and FQGNSA. The CDR3 sequence: CASSLAFEEVYEQYF. DNA of the CDR3: TGTGCCAGCAGCTTAGCTTTTGAGGAGGTCTACGAGCAGTACTTC.

The chain employs TRBV10-1 and TRBJ2-2, with a possible D match to TRBD2 (5 bases). Germline CDR1 is WNHNN and CDR2 is SYGVQD (reference sequence). V was shortened by 6 bases and J by 4 bases, with 12 bases between the two germline ends. This CDR3 comprises 14 residues. CDR3 in amino acids: CASSDGMGTGELFF. In nucleotides, the CDR3 is TGCGCCAGCAGCGACGGGATGGGCACCGGGGAGCTGTTTTTT.

The chain combines TRBV4-3 with TRBJ2-7; 8 nucleotides match TRBD2. The length of the CDR3 is 17 residues. With V trimmed by 1 base and J by 3 bases, 11 bases remained unmatched. CDR1 LGHNA and CDR2 YSLEER come from the germline V gene. CDR3 nucleotide sequence: TGCGCCAGCAGCCAAGCGCTCTACAGCGGGGGATACTACGAGCAGTACTTC. This encodes CASSQALYSGGYYEQYF.

The chain links TRBV28 to TRBJ1-5, with TRBD1 matching over 8 bases. The junction had 4 bases not matched to a gene; V was cut back by 5 bases and J by 4 bases. The CDR3 totals 14 residues. Per the germline V gene, CDR1 is MDHEN and CDR2 is SYDVKM. The CDR3 sequence: CASSPGQGNQPQHF. The CDR3 coding sequence is TGTGCCAGCAGTCCCGGACAGGGTAATCAGCCCCAGCATTTT. The whole variable domain, remainder taken from reference TRBV28 and TRBJ1-5, is DVKVTQSSRYLVKRTGEKVFLECVQDMDHENMFWYRQDPGLGLRLIYFSYDVKMKEKGDIPEGYSVSREKKERFSLILESASTNQTSMYLCASSPGQGNQPQHFGDGTRLSIL.

The chain is built from TRBV5-1 and TRBJ2-5, with TRBD2 as a possible D gene (6 bases). CDR3 length: 13 residues. The germline gives CDR1 SGHRS, CDR2 YFSETQ. V was cut by 4 bases and J by 5 bases, with 12 bases left in between. The CDR3 here is CASSIPGGETQYF. The DNA of the CDR3 is TGCGCCAGCAGCATCCCTGGGGGGGAGACCCAGTACTTC.